There are many counts of the clone carrying this TCR beta chain. Its antigen is undetermined. The data derive from a study of T cells in Graves' hyperthyroidism and ophthalmopathy. Regarding the study as a whole: Among clonotypes expanded in thyroid above 0.001, most were also found in blood.

Amplification yielded TCR beta CDR3 regions, with RNA transcripts as the source. The HTBI primer set was used in a first-round RT-PCR of the TCR CDR3. TCRdb passed the multiplex PCR reads through MiXCR, listing each CDR3 protein once. This repertoire shows 200,000 to 250,000 distinct CDR3 sequences, about 16% found once; its top ten account for 25% to 30%. The J segment lost 6 bases and the V segment lost 5 bases, leaving 3 bases of the junction unmatched. CDR1 and CDR2 from the germline V gene are SGHTA and FQGTGA. The CDR3 is made up of 15 amino acids. Lactation, pregnancy, other autoimmune disease or uncontrolled infection led to exclusion of patients. Diagnostic assessment was based on clinical symptoms, serum thyroxine and TRAb, thyroid ultrasound and orbital computed tomography. The source of the PBMCs was 9.5 to 10 ml of fresh peripheral blood.

The V call is TRBV7-3, the J call TRBJ2-3; 15 nucleotides align to TRBD2. Source material: blood. The TCR comes from a young woman with Graves' ophthalmopathy. The CDR3 spells CASSRTSGGADTQYF. In DNA, the CDR3 is TGTGCCAGCAGCCGGACTAGCGGGGGGGCGGATACGCAGTATTTT.